A selection of T cell receptor beta chains follows, all from one sample in a study of T cell responses to AZD1222 COVID-19 vaccine. Sequencing used immunoSEQ multiplex PCR; TCRdb keeps in-frame clones, though not all of them. The profile covers 150,000 or so clones, with roughly nine tenths appearing a single time and just over 5% taken by the ten largest. The material was peripheral blood, obtained on day 0 of AZD1222 vaccination. The source of these receptors is an adult in good health. Both conserved end residues are part of each CDR3. The D gene is left open where the match is weak. Clone size is given for some rows only: seen once, a few or many times, or a class if the clone is expanded.

J,size,D,V,CDR3,DNA
TRBJ2-5,-,-,TRBV11-2,CASSSTQEGETQYF,TGTGCCAGCAGCTCGACTCAGGAAGGGGAGACCCAGTACTTC
TRBJ1-2,-,TRBD1,TRBV2,CASRTGTDYGYTF,TGTGCCAGCAGGACCGGGACAGACTATGGCTACACCTTC
TRBJ2-4,-,-,TRBV28,CASSQGGAANIQYF,TGTGCCAGCAGCCAAGGGGGGGCCGCTAACATTCAGTACTTC
TRBJ2-3,-,-,TRBV30,CAWSVRGRNTDTQYF,TGTGCCTGGAGTGTTCGAGGGAGGAACACAGATACGCAGTATTTT
TRBJ2-5,-,TRBD2,TRBV28,CANDRRSVGRAGTQYF,TGTGCCAACGACAGGAGGTCCGTCGGGAGGGCCGGGACCCAGTACTTC
TRBJ1-3,-,-,TRBV19,CASSTATSGNTIYF,TGTGCCAGTAGTACTGCGACCTCTGGAAACACCATATATTTT
TRBJ1-5,-,-,TRBV6-2/TRBV6-3,CASSYGQFGNQPQHF,TGTGCCAGCAGTTATGGGCAGTTTGGAAATCAGCCCCAGCATTTT
TRBJ1-2,-,-,TRBV4-3,CASSQVGREWLSLTHYGYTF,TGCGCCAGCAGCCAAGTGGGCAGGGAATGGTTAAGTTTGACTCACTATGGCTACACCTTC
TRBJ2-1,-,TRBD2,TRBV9,CASSGLAVPYNEQFF,TGTGCCAGCAGTGGACTAGCGGTGCCCTACAATGAGCAGTTCTTC
TRBJ1-2,-,-,TRBV2,CASRPGAGVYGYTF,TGTGCCAGCAGACCCGGGGCAGGGGTATATGGCTACACCTTC
TRBJ1-5,-,-,TRBV28,CASSPHLQGNNQPQHF,TGTGCCAGCAGCCCCCATTTACAGGGCAACAATCAGCCCCAGCATTTT
TRBJ1-3,-,-,TRBV28,CASSQGVGNTIYF,TGTGCCAGCAGCCAGGGAGTAGGAAACACCATATATTTT
TRBJ2-1,-,TRBD1,TRBV18,CASSPLGQGNEQFF,TGTGCCAGCTCACCACTAGGACAGGGGAATGAGCAGTTCTTC
TRBJ2-1,-,TRBD1,TRBV5-1,CASSRGGTVVGNEQFF,TGCGCCAGCAGCCGGGGTGGGACAGTTGTAGGCAATGAGCAGTTCTTC
TRBJ2-7,-,TRBD2,TRBV19,CASSIVGGGTYEQYF,TGTGCCAGTAGTATAGTAGGCGGGGGGACCTACGAGCAGTACTTC
TRBJ1-4,once,TRBD1,TRBV11-2,CASRDWTGVGKLFF,TGTGCCAGCAGGGACTGGACAGGCGTGGGAAAACTGTTTTTT
TRBJ2-7,once,TRBD2,TRBV28,CASRKVSGSLHEQYF,TGTGCCAGCAGAAAAGTTAGCGGGAGTCTCCACGAGCAGTACTTC
TRBJ1-3,-,-,TRBV5-8,CASSERWGNTIYF,TGTGCCAGCAGCGAAAGGTGGGGAAACACCATATATTTT
TRBJ1-2,-,-,TRBV7-2,CASSLVVGGPHGYTF,TGTGCCAGCAGCTTAGTAGTTGGGGGGCCACATGGCTACACCTTC
TRBJ1-1,once,-,TRBV5-6,CASSLEVRGEAFF,TGTGCCAGCAGCCTCGAGGTCCGGGGTGAAGCTTTCTTT
TRBJ2-2,-,-,TRBV6-5,CASNLGAGAGELFF,TGTGCCAGCAATTTAGGTGCAGGGGCCGGGGAGCTGTTTTTT
TRBJ2-1,-,TRBD2,TRBV7-3,CASSFSGRIADEQFF,TGTGCCAGCAGCTTTAGCGGGAGAATCGCGGATGAGCAGTTCTTC
TRBJ1-1,-,-,TRBV28,CASSFPGLPLSRVNTEAFF,TGTGCCAGCAGTTTCCCTGGACTCCCCTTGAGCCGGGTGAACACTGAAGCTTTCTTT
TRBJ2-7,once,-,TRBV19,CASSILFEVNEQYF,TGTGCCAGTAGTATACTCTTTGAGGTCAACGAGCAGTACTTC
TRBJ2-7,-,-,TRBV18,CASSSDQTGEQYF,TGTGCCAGCTCGAGCGACCAGACGGGCGAGCAGTACTTC
TRBJ1-2,-,-,TRBV9,CASSVATGQEGYGYTF,TGTGCCAGCAGCGTAGCTACGGGGCAGGAAGGTTATGGCTACACCTTC
TRBJ2-7,-,-,TRBV28,CASSFPQGSRMYEQYF,TGTGCCAGCAGTTTCCCCCAGGGGAGTCGTATGTACGAGCAGTACTTC
TRBJ1-2,once,TRBD1,TRBV11-2,CASSRPDRGDYGYTF,TGTGCCAGCAGCAGACCGGACAGGGGAGACTATGGCTACACCTTC
TRBJ1-6,-,-,TRBV5-1,CASSWDDNSPLHF,TGCGCCAGCAGCTGGGACGATAATTCACCCCTCCACTTT
TRBJ2-5,once,TRBD1,TRBV29-1,CSVPKFRQGTAQYF,TGCAGCGTCCCCAAATTTCGACAGGGGACGGCCCAGTACTTC
TRBJ1-1,once,-,TRBV5-1,CASSFAQPRMNTEAFF,TGCGCCAGCAGCTTCGCGCAGCCCAGGATGAACACTGAAGCTTTCTTT
TRBJ1-3,-,-,TRBV4-3,CASSQEPTRYLPSGNTIYF,TGCGCCAGCAGCCAAGAACCGACACGGTATTTGCCCTCTGGAAACACCATATATTTT
TRBJ1-3,-,-,TRBV19,CASFFGSNSGNTIYF,TGTGCCAGTTTTTTCGGGTCCAACTCTGGAAACACCATATATTTT
TRBJ2-6,-,-,TRBV11-2,CASSFGGANVLTF,TGTGCCAGCAGCTTCGGCGGGGCCAACGTCCTGACTTTC
TRBJ1-5,-,-,TRBV18,CASSISRFNQPQHF,TGTGCCAGCTCAATATCCCGGTTCAATCAGCCCCAGCATTTT
TRBJ2-1,-,-,TRBV18,CASSPRGTWRSNEQFF,TGTGCCAGCTCACCACGCGGGACCTGGCGCTCGAATGAGCAGTTCTTC
TRBJ1-2,-,-,TRBV4-2,CASSQVGDVLGYTF,TGTGCCAGCAGCCAAGTGGGGGATGTGCTGGGCTACACCTTC
TRBJ2-1,-,TRBD1,TRBV28,CASSSKDRGRYNEQFF,TGTGCCAGCAGTTCCAAGGACAGGGGGCGCTACAATGAGCAGTTCTTC
TRBJ1-5,-,TRBD1,TRBV28,CASRTGTGRRPQHF,TGTGCCAGCAGAACCGGGACAGGGAGACGGCCCCAGCATTTT
TRBJ1-3,-,-,TRBV7-3,CASSYGPLGGGNTIYF,TGTGCCAGCAGCTACGGGCCCCTGGGCGGTGGAAACACCATATATTTT
TRBJ1-6,-,TRBD1,TRBV18,CASSPTGPGQSPLHF,TGTGCCAGCTCACCGACAGGGCCGGGCCAATCACCCCTCCACTTT
TRBJ1-5,-,-,TRBV5-5,CASSLSGASNQPQHF,TGTGCCAGCAGCTTGTCTGGGGCAAGCAATCAGCCCCAGCATTTT
TRBJ2-1,-,-,TRBV6-2/TRBV6-3,CASSYLGASEIYNEQFF,TGTGCCAGCAGTTACCTTGGGGCTAGCGAAATATACAATGAGCAGTTCTTC
TRBJ2-1,-,-,TRBV5-1,CASSLVGLISYNEQFF,TGCGCCAGCAGCTTAGTCGGCCTAATTTCCTACAATGAGCAGTTCTTC
TRBJ1-2,-,-,TRBV19,CASSIGVNYGYTF,TGTGCCAGTAGTATCGGCGTTAACTATGGCTACACCTTC
TRBJ2-3,-,TRBD1,TRBV5-3,CARSLGRDRIPQDTQYF,TGTGCCAGAAGCTTGGGCCGGGACAGGATCCCACAAGATACGCAGTATTTT
TRBJ2-3,-,-,TRBV18,CASSPVGSPTDTQYF,TGTGCCAGCTCACCAGTGGGCAGCCCCACAGATACGCAGTATTTT
TRBJ1-2,-,-,TRBV19,CASSMGGRPNYGYTF,TGTGCCAGTAGTATGGGGGGCAGGCCGAACTATGGCTACACCTTC
TRBJ2-3,-,TRBD1,TRBV9,CASSVDRGRYGDTQYF,TGTGCCAGCAGCGTGGACAGGGGTAGATATGGGGATACGCAGTATTTT